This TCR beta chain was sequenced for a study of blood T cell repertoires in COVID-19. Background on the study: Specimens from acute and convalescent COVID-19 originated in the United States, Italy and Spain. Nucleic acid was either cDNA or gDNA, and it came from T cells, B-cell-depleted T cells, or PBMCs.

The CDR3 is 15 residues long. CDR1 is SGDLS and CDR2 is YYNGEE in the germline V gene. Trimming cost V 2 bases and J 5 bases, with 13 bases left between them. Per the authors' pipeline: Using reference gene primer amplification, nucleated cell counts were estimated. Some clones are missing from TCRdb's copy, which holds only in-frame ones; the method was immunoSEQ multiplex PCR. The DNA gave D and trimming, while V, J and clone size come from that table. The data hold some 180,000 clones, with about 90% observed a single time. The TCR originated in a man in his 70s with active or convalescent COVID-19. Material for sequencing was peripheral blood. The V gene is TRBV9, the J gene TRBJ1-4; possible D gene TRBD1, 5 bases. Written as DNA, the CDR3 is TGTGCCAGCAGCGTTGACCGACAGCTCAATGAAAAACTGTTTTTT. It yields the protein CASSVDRQLNEKLFF. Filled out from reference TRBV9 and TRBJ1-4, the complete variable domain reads DSGVTQTPKHLITATGQRVTLRCSPRSGDLSVYWYQQSLDQGLQFLIQYYNGEERAKGNILERFSAQQFPDLHSELNLSSLELGDSALYFCASSVDRQLNEKLFFGSGTQLSVL.